This TCR beta chain was identified during a study of tumor-infiltrating lymphocytes in primary liver carcinoma (dated by TCRdb to about 2017). About the study as a whole: Hepatocellular carcinoma (four) or combined HCC and intrahepatic cholangiocarcinoma (one) was present in the five patients, who were three men and two women aged 30 to 69 years. The five patients had tumors staged T1-T3 N0M0, with maximum diameters ranging from roughly 4.2 to 11 cm. Roughly 3.65 to 7.5 million productive TCRbeta reads were obtained per sample, and no significant difference in read depth was found between tissue types. Across five regions of each liver tumor, along with adjacent normal tissue and blood, the study brought together TCRbeta repertoire sequencing, expression microarrays and whole-exome sequencing. A total of 35 specimens from 5 patients, comprising some 25 tumor regions, 5 adjacent noncancerous liver tissues and 5 peripheral blood samples, were covered by TCRbeta repertoire sequencing. To link TCRbeta repertoire diversity with the local molecular phenotype, the approximately 27 tumor region samples were profiled using Agilent mRNA microarrays. Repertoires from technical replicates were highly reproducible, with mean shared-clone rates around 0.87 and correlation coefficients above 0.95.

Study-wide findings and limitations: The top 250 clones accounted for a significantly greater share of the repertoire in tumors than in blood (p = 0.039). Because the samples were bulk and unsorted, CD4+ and CD8+ T cell repertoires could not be compared. Just about 7.5-24% of top clones turned up in all five regions of a tumor, which suggests spatial heterogeneity among tumor-infiltrating T cells. The study included only five patients, and the authors note findings should be validated in a larger study. Only the TCR beta chain was sequenced, which likely underestimates true repertoire diversity because unpaired alpha chains were not captured. Consistent with antigen-driven expansion, pairs of tumor regions showed higher repertoire overlap (mean around 35%) than either tumor-adjacent pairs (approximately 17%) or tumor-blood pairs (roughly 15%).

V is shortened by 0 bases, J by 5 bases, and the region joining them spans 4 bases. The germline V gene specifies MDHEN as CDR1 and SYDVKM as CDR2. The CDR3 runs 12 residues from the cysteine to the phenylalanine. The kept DNA is CDR3 alone, 36 bases in frame from the first base. Total RNA and DNA were co-extracted from around 20-30 mg of bulk tissue with the AllPrep DNA/RNA mini kit, without cell sorting. Between late 2015 and 2016, a handful of patients in China with histopathologically diagnosed primary liver carcinoma had surgical resection. At the time of sampling, the patients were treatment-naive and had chronic HBV infection. Five spatially separated regions were sampled per tumor: superior, inferior, left-lateral and right-lateral poles, plus the tumor centre. More than 75% viable tumor cells were found by histology in every tumor sample. Fresh tumor and adjacent tissue pieces were bisected; one half was stored in RNAlater at -80°C, the other sent for histology.

Starting from 500 to 600 ng total RNA, TCRbeta-specific cDNA was produced by reverse transcription with a constant-region primer and ProtoScript II reverse transcriptase. TCRbeta libraries were built with three nested multiplex PCR rounds, a slightly modified ARM-PCR procedure. Each of the first two PCR rounds ran for approximately 10 cycles using multiplex TRBV1-TRBV30 forward primers together with a Cbeta reverse primer. Sample barcodes and Illumina adapters were added in a final 25-cycle PCR with Deep VentR polymerase. Before sequencing, amplicons between 200 and 500 bp were purified from gel using a QIAquick gel extraction kit. An Illumina HiSeq 2500 was used to sequence the TCRbeta amplicons, generating 250-bp paired-end reads. On the study's bioinformatics: To recover full CDR3 sequences, reads were quality-trimmed using Trimmomatic v0.33 and paired reads were then merged using FLASH v1.2.11. V, D and J germline segments were assigned to the rearranged TCRbeta sequences by MiGEC v1.2.1b. Clonotype statistics and Shannon-Wiener diversity indices were calculated with VDJtools v1.0.0. To reduce sampling bias, subsequent analyses other than the diversity analysis used only the 250 most abundant clonotypes in each sample. TCRdb itself trimmed the public reads at Q25 with fastp, ran MiXCR and retained productive beta chains. Each record represents a unique CDR3 protein, reported with the most common genes and DNA among its rows. TCRdb, not the authors, supplied the V and J calls. The sample records some 94,000 distinct CDR3 sequences, approximately 68% of which are singletons. The leading ten clones occupy around 8.8% of the sample.

Regarding this clonotype: This clone's antigen is unknown. No quality values exist for individual bases; no much larger clone is one base distant.

The chain is assembled from TRBV28 and TRBJ2-5; the D gene identity is not certain. The sequence was obtained from a woman aged 55-75 years with primary liver carcinoma and hepatitis B virus infection. The sequenced material came from liver tumor tissue from sampling region 5. The sample's cell subset or site label, in plain terms: tumor region T5, tumor centre. The nucleotides are TGTGCCAGCAGTTTATGGGGGGAGACCCAGTACTTC. This translates into CASSLWGETQYF.